Presented here are 4 T cell receptor beta chains from one specimen sequenced in a study of shared clonotypes between healthy human individuals. The assay was immunoSEQ multiplex PCR, and TCRdb's table has in-frame clones only and misses some. The repertoire holds about 480,000 clones, with less than 85% as singletons. What was sequenced was PBMCs. Receptors were obtained from a woman between 35 and 50 years old in good health. Some clones in this sample may be carry-over from other donors' samples.

This chain joins TRBV7-9 and TRBJ2-7, with a possible D match to TRBD1 (6 bases). Trimming removed 0 bases at V and 0 bases at J, with 15 bases between. The CDR3 runs 17 residues. Germline CDR1 SEHNR, CDR2 FQNEAQ (reference sequence). The CDR3 DNA sequence: TGTGCCAGCAGCTTAGCGCCGGGCAGGGGCAGCTCCTACGAGCAGTACTTC. Its protein product is CASSLAPGRGSSYEQYF.

The genes are TRBV15 and TRBJ2-5; TRBD1 matches at 9 bases. V lost 0 bases and J lost 5; bases outside the gene matches: 10. The CDR3 runs 17 residues. Germline assignment: CDR1 LNHNV and CDR2 YYDKDF (reference sequence). The CDR3 bases are TGTGCCACCAGCAGAGATTGGGGACAGGGAGGGGCGGAGACCCAGTACTTC. As protein: CATSRDWGQGGAETQYF.

The genes are TRBV18 and TRBJ2-3; maybe TRBD2 (6 bases). V was cut by 5 bases and J by 0 bases, with 12 bases left in between. The CDR3 covers 15 residues. CDR1 is KGHSH, CDR2 LQKENI, per germline. Written as DNA, the CDR3 is TGTGCCAGCTCAATGGGACTTGATAGCACAGATACGCAGTATTTT. It translates to CASSMGLDSTDTQYF.

The chain is built from TRBV6-1 and TRBJ2-6; possibly TRBD1 for D (6 bases). Looked up from germline, CDR1 is MNHNS and CDR2 is SASEGT. Trimming pared 9 bases from V and 1 base from J, leaving 7 bases between. The CDR3 runs to 13 residues. This chain's CDR3 is CARGTSGANVLTF. CDR3 nucleotides: TGTGCCAGGGGGACATCTGGGGCCAACGTCCTGACTTTC.